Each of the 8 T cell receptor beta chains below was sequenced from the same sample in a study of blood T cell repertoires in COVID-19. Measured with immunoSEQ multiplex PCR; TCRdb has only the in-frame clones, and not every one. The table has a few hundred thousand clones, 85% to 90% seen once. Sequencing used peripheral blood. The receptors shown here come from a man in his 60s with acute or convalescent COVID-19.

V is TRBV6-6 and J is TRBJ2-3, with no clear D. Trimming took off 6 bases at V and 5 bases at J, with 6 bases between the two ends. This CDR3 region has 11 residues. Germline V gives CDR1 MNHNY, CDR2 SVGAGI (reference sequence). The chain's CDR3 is CASSPIDTQYF. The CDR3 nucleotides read TGTGCCAGCAGCCCAATAGATACGCAGTATTTT.

The DNA for the CDR3 is TGTGCCAGCAGTTCGACACGGCCTAACTATGGCTACACCTTC. Translation: CASSSTRPNYGYTF. The chain carries TRBV28 and TRBJ1-2; D unclear. Germline V lookup: CDR1 MDHEN, CDR2 SYDVKM. The CDR3 consists of 14 residues. V shed 4 bases and J shed 0 bases, with 9 bases lying between them.

The CDR3 DNA is TGCGCCAGCAGCTTGGCCTTAGGGGGAAATGGCTACACCTTC. Translated, it gives CASSLALGGNGYTF. The rearrangement links TRBV5-1 to TRBJ1-2; perhaps TRBD1 as D (6 bases). The V gene lost 0 bases and the J gene lost 6 bases, with 12 bases spanning the gap. Germline CDR1 SGHRS, CDR2 YFSETQ. There are 14 residues in the CDR3. Drawing the rest from reference TRBV5-1 and TRBJ1-2, the complete variable domain is KAGVTQTPRYLIKTRGQQVTLSCSPISGHRSVSWYQQTPGQGLQFLFEYFSETQRNKGNFPGRFSGRQFSNSRSEMNVSTLELGDSALYLCASSLALGGNGYTFGSGTRLTVV.

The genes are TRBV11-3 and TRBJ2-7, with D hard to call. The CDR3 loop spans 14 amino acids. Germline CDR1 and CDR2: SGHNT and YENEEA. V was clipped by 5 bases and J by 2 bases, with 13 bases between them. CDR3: CASSPDTLTYEQYF. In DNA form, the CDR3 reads TGTGCCAGCAGCCCCGACACCTTAACCTACGAGCAGTACTTC.

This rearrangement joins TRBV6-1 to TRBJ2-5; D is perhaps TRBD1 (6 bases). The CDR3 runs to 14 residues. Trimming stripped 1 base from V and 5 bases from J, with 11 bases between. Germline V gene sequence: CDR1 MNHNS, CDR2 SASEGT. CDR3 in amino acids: CASSEVQGRETQYF. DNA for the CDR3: TGTGCCAGCAGTGAAGTACAGGGTCGCGAGACCCAGTACTTC.

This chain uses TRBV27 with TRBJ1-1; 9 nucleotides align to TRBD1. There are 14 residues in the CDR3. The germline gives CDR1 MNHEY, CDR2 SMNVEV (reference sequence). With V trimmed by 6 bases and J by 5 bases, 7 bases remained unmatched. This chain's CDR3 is CASRRQGVGTEAFF. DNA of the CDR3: TGTGCCAGCAGACGACAGGGGGTAGGTACTGAAGCTTTCTTT.

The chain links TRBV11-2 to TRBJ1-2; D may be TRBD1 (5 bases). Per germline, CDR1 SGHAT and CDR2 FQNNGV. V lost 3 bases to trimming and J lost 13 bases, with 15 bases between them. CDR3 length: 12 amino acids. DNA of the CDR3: TGTGCCAGCAGCTTCCCCGGCACAGGCAGCACCTTC. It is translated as CASSFPGTGSTF.

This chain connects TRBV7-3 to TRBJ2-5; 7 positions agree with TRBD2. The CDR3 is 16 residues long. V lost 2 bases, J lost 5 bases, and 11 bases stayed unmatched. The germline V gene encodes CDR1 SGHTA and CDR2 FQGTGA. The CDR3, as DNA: TGTGCCAGCAGCTTAGGCGGGAGAGGTCTGAGGGAGACCCAGTACTTC. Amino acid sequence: CASSLGGRGLRETQYF.